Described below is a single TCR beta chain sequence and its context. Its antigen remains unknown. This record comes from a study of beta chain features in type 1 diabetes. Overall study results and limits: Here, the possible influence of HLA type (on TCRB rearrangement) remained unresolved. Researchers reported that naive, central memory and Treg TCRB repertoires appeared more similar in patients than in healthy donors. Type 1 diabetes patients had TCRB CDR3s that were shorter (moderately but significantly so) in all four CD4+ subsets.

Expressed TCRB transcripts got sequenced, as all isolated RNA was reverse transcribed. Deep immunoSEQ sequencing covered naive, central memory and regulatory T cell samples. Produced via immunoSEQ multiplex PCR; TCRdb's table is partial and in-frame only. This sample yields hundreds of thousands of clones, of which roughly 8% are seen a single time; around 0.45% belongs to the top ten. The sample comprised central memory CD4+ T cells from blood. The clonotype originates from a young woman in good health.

CDR3 residues: CASSLALLAGGTGELFF. The CDR3 DNA reads TGCGCCAGCAGCTTGGCGTTACTAGCGGGAGGCACCGGGGAGCTGTTTTTT. This chain uses TRBV5-1 with TRBJ2-2; 12 bases match TRBD2. Trimming took 0 bases from V and 4 from J; bases not matched to a gene: 4. This CDR3 contains 17 residues. Germline CDR1 reads SGHRS; CDR2 reads YFSETQ.